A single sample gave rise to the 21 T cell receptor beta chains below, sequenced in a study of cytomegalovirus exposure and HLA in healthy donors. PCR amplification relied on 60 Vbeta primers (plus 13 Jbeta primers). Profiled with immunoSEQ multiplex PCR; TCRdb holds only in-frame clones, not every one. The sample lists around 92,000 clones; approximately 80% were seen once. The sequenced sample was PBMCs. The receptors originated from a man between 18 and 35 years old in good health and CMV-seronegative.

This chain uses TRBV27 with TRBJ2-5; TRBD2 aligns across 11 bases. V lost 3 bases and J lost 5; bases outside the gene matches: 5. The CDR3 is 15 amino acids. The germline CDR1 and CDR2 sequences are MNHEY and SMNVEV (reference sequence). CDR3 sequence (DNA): TGTGCCAGCAGTTTCATAGCGGGGGGGCTGGAGACCCAGTACTTC. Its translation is CASSFIAGGLETQYF.

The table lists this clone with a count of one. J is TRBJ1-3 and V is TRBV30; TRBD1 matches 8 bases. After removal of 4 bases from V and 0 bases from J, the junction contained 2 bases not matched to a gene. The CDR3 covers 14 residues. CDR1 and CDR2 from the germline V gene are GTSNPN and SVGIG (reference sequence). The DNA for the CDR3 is TGTGCCTGGACCACAGGGGGCTCTGGAAACACCATATATTTT. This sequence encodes CAWTTGGSGNTIYF.

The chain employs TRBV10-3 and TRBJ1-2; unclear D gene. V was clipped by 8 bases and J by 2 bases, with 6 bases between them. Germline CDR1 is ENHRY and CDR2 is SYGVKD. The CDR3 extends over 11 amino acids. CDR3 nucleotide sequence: TGTGCCATCTCAGTAAACTATGGCTACACCTTC. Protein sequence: CAISVNYGYTF.

CDR3 DNA sequence: TGCGCCAGCAGCGGCCTAGGGGGCGCGACTGAAGCTTTCTTT. It codes for CASSGLGGATEAFF. The chain recombines TRBV5-1 with TRBJ1-1, with 7 bases lining up with TRBD1. Germline V CDR1 and CDR2: SGHRS, YFSETQ. There are 14 residues in the CDR3. J lost 5 bases, V lost 4 bases, and 8 bases had no gene match.

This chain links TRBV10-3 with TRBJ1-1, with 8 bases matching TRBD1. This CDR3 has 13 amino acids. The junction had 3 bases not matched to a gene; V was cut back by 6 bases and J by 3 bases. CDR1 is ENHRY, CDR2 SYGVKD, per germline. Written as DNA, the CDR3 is TGTGCCATCAGCCCACAGGGGGACACTGAAGCTTTCTTT. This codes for CAISPQGDTEAFF.

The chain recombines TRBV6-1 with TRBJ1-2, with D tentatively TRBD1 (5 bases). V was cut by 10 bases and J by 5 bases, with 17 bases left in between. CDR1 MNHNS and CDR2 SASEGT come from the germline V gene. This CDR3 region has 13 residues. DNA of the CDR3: TGTGCCAACAACCCGTCCGGGGGGTATGGCTACACCTTC. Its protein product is CANNPSGGYGYTF.

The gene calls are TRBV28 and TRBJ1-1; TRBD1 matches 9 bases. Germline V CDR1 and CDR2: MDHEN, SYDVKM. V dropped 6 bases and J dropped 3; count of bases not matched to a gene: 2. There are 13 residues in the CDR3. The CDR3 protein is CASRTGGYTEAFF. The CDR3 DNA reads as TGTGCCAGCAGAACAGGGGGCTACACTGAAGCTTTCTTT. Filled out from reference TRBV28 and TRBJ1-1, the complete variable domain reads DVKVTQSSRYLVKRTGEKVFLECVQDMDHENMFWYRQDPGLGLRLIYFSYDVKMKEKGDIPEGYSVSREKKERFSLILESASTNQTSMYLCASRTGGYTEAFFGQGTRLTVV.

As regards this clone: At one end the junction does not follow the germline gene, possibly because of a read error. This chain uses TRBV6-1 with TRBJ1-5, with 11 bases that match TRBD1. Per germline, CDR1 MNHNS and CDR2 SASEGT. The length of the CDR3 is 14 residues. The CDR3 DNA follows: TGTGCCGGCAGGGACAGGGGGGGGTATCAGCCCCAGCATTTT. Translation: CAGRDRGGYQPQHF.

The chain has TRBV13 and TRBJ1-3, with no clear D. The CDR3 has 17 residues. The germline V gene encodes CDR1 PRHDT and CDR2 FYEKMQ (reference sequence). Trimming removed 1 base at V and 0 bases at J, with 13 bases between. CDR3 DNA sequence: TGTGCCAGCAGCTTAGAAGGTGCGGGAAGCTCTGGAAACACCATATATTTT. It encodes CASSLEGAGSSGNTIYF.

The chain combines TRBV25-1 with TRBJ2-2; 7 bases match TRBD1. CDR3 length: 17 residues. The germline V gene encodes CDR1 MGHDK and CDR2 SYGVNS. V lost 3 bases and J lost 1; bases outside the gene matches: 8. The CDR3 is CASSDLRDSLNTGELFF. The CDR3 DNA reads TGTGCCAGCAGTGATTTGAGGGACAGTCTGAACACCGGGGAGCTGTTTTTT. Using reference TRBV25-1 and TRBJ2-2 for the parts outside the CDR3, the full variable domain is EADIYQTPRYLVIGTGKKITLECSQTMGHDKMYWYQQDPGMELHLIHYSYGVNSTEKGDLSSESTVSRIRTEHFPLTLESARPSHTSQYLCASSDLRDSLNTGELFFGEGSRLTVL.

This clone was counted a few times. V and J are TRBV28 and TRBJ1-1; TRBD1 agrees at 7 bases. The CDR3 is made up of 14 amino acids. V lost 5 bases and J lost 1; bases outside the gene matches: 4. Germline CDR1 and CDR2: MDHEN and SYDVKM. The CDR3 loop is CASSNAGGNTEAFF. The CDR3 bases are TGTGCCAGCAGTAATGCAGGGGGGAACACTGAAGCTTTCTTT.

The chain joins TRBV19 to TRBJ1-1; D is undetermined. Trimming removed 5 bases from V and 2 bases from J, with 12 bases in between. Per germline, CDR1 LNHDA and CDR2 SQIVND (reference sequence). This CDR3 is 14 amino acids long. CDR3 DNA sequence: TGTGCCAGTAGTGCGCGGGTGATTAACACTGAAGCTTTCTTT. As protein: CASSARVINTEAFF. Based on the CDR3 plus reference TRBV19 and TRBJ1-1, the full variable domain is DGGITQSPKYLFRKEGQNVTLSCEQNLNHDAMYWYRQDPGQGLRLIYYSQIVNDFQKGDIAEGYSVSREKKESFPLTVTSAQKNPTAFYLCASSARVINTEAFFGQGTRLTVV.

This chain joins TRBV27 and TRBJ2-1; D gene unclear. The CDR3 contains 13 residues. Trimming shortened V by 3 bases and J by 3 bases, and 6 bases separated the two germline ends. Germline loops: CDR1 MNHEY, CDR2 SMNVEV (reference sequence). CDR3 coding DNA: TGTGCCAGCAGTTTCAACAGCTACAATGAGCAGTTCTTC. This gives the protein CASSFNSYNEQFF.

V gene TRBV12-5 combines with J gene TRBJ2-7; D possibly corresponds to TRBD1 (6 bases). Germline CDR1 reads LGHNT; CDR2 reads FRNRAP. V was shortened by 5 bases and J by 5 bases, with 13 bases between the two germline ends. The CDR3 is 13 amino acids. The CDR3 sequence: CASGPGQYHEQYF. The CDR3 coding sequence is TGTGCTAGTGGTCCTGGACAGTACCACGAGCAGTACTTC. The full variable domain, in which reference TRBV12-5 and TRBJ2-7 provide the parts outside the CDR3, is DARVTQTPRHKVTEMGQEVTMRCQPILGHNTVFWYRQTMMQGLELLAYFRNRAPLDDSGMPKDRFSAEMPDATLATLKIQPSEPRDSAVYFCASGPGQYHEQYFGPGTRLTVT.

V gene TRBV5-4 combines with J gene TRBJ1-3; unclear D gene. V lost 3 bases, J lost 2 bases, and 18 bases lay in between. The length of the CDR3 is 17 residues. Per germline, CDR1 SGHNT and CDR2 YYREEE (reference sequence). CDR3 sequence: CASSSFSPSVAGNTIYF. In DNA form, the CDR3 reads TGTGCCAGCAGCTCTTTCAGTCCCTCTGTCGCTGGAAACACCATATATTTT.

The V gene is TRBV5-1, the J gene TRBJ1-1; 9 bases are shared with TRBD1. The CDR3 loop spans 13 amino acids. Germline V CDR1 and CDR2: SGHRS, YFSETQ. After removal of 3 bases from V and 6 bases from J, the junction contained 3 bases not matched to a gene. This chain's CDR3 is CASSWGQGSEAFF. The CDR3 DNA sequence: TGCGCCAGCAGCTGGGGACAGGGTTCTGAAGCTTTCTTT.

CDR3 coding DNA: TGTGCCAGCATCCTTAAGGGGGGGCGGGGCTACTTTAGGGATGAGCAGTTCTTC. This translates into CASILKGGRGYFRDEQFF. This rearrangement joins TRBV7-8 to TRBJ2-1; a weak D match, TRBD2 (7 bases). V lost 7 bases and J 8 bases, leaving 30 bases between the germline ends. This CDR3 spans 18 amino acids. Germline assignment: CDR1 SGHVS and CDR2 FQNEAQ.

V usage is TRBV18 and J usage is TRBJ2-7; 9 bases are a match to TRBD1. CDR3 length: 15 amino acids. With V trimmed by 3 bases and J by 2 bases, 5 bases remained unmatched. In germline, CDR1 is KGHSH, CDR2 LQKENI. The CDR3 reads CASSPGGTGPYEQYF. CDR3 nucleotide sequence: TGTGCCAGCTCACCTGGCGGGACAGGGCCCTACGAGCAGTACTTC.

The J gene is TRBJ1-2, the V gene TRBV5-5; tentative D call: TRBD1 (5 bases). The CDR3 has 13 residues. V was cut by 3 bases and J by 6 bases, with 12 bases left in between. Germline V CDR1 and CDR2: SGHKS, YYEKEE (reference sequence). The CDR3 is CASSSRAGNGYTF. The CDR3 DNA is TGTGCCAGCAGCTCGAGAGCAGGGAATGGCTACACCTTC.

CDR3: CASSYPRTSGGSTDTQYF. In nucleotides, the CDR3 is TGTGCCAGCAGCTACCCCCGGACTAGCGGGGGGAGCACAGATACGCAGTATTTT. V and J are TRBV7-8 and TRBJ2-3; 14 nucleotides line up with TRBD2. The CDR3 runs to 18 residues. V trimming: 4 bases; J trimming: 0 bases; junction bases outside the gene matches: 6. CDR1 SGHVS and CDR2 FQNEAQ come from the germline V gene. Full variable domain (outside the CDR3, taken from reference TRBV7-8 and TRBJ2-3): GAGVSQSPRYKVAKRGQDVALRCDPISGHVSLFWYQQALGQGPEFLTYFQNEAQLDKSGLPSDRFFAERPEGSVSTLKIQRTQQEDSAVYLCASSYPRTSGGSTDTQYFGPGTRLTVL.

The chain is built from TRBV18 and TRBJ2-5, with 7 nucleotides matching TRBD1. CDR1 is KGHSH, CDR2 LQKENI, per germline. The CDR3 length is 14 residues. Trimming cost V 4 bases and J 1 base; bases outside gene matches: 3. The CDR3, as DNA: TGTGCCAGCTCACGGGACAGCCCCCAAGAGACCCAGTACTTC. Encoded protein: CASSRDSPQETQYF.